A selection of T cell receptor beta chains follows, all from one sample in a study of spatial heterogeneity in lung cancer. Using its own MiXCR run on the 5' RACE reads, TCRdb lists one record per CDR3 protein. Among about 10,000 distinct CDR3 sequences listed, roughly 5% were seen once. The specimen was PBMCs, collected at surgery. These receptors all come from a male donor with early-stage non-small cell lung cancer. The CDR3 runs from the conserved cysteine through the conserved F or W. D genes are given only for firm matches. Not every row has a clone size; where given, it reads once, few, many or a size class.

cdr3_length: 13; j_call: TRBJ2-7; d_call: TRBD1; clone_size: -; v_call: TRBV2; cdr3_aa: CASSEGTGFEQYF; cdr3_nt: TGTGCCAGCAGTGAGGGGACAGGGTTCGAGCAGTACTTC
cdr3_length: 13; j_call: TRBJ2-2; d_call: -; clone_size: once; v_call: TRBV20-1; cdr3_aa: CSARIFSPGELFF; cdr3_nt: TGCAGTGCTAGAATCTTTTCCCCCGGGGAGCTGTTTTTT
cdr3_length: 14; j_call: TRBJ1-2; d_call: -; clone_size: medium-sized; v_call: TRBV21-1; cdr3_aa: CASSLGTALVGYTF; cdr3_nt: TGTGCCAGCAGCCTCGGGACAGCCCTAGTCGGCTACACCTTC
cdr3_length: 15; j_call: TRBJ1-1; d_call: TRBD1; clone_size: many; v_call: TRBV28; cdr3_aa: CASSSPGQGTTEAFF; cdr3_nt: TGTGCCAGCAGTTCACCGGGACAGGGTACCACTGAAGCTTTCTTT
cdr3_length: 14; j_call: TRBJ2-5; d_call: -; clone_size: few; v_call: TRBV15; cdr3_aa: CATSRGGGGETQYF; cdr3_nt: TGTGCCACCAGCAGAGGAGGAGGTGGAGAGACCCAGTACTTC
cdr3_length: 15; j_call: TRBJ1-1; d_call: TRBD1; clone_size: -; v_call: TRBV6-2/TRBV6-3; cdr3_aa: CASSRAGGRGLEAFF; cdr3_nt: TGTGCCAGCAGCCGTGCGGGAGGCAGGGGGCTTGAAGCTTTCTTT
cdr3_length: 12; j_call: TRBJ1-2; d_call: -; clone_size: medium-sized; v_call: TRBV3-1; cdr3_aa: CASSRPDDGYTF; cdr3_nt: TGTGCCAGCAGCCGGCCGGACGATGGCTACACCTTC
cdr3_length: 14; j_call: TRBJ2-7; d_call: -; clone_size: many; v_call: TRBV28; cdr3_aa: CASTPLGGAFEQYF; cdr3_nt: TGTGCCAGCACCCCCCTGGGGGGGGCCTTTGAGCAGTACTTC
cdr3_length: 12; j_call: TRBJ1-1; d_call: -; clone_size: many; v_call: TRBV29-1; cdr3_aa: CSVSGADTEAFF; cdr3_nt: TGCAGCGTGTCCGGAGCGGACACTGAAGCTTTCTTT
cdr3_length: 13; j_call: TRBJ2-1; d_call: -; clone_size: medium-sized; v_call: TRBV2; cdr3_aa: CASSEEGYNEQFF; cdr3_nt: TGTGCCAGCAGTGAAGAGGGGTACAATGAGCAGTTCTTC
cdr3_length: 15; j_call: TRBJ2-3; d_call: -; clone_size: many; v_call: TRBV5-6; cdr3_aa: CASQLLGQSVDTQYF; cdr3_nt: TGTGCCAGCCAACTTCTGGGACAATCAGTAGATACGCAGTATTTT
cdr3_length: 15; j_call: TRBJ1-1; d_call: -; clone_size: many; v_call: TRBV25-1; cdr3_aa: CASTRIVGLNTEAFF; cdr3_nt: TGTGCCAGCACCCGAATAGTAGGGTTGAACACTGAAGCTTTCTTT
cdr3_length: 13; j_call: TRBJ2-2; d_call: -; clone_size: medium-sized; v_call: TRBV29-1; cdr3_aa: CSVEVRVAGELFF; cdr3_nt: TGCAGCGTTGAAGTAAGGGTTGCCGGGGAGCTGTTTTTT
cdr3_length: 14; j_call: TRBJ2-5; d_call: -; clone_size: many; v_call: TRBV19; cdr3_aa: CASSIVLAQETQYF; cdr3_nt: TGTGCCAGTAGTATTGTACTAGCACAAGAGACCCAGTACTTC
cdr3_length: 14; j_call: TRBJ2-2; d_call: -; clone_size: many; v_call: TRBV2; cdr3_aa: CASRRQMNTGELFF; cdr3_nt: TGTGCCAGCCGTCGACAGATGAACACCGGGGAGCTGTTTTTT
cdr3_length: 14; j_call: TRBJ2-7; d_call: TRBD1; clone_size: many; v_call: TRBV5-4; cdr3_aa: CASSLGTGRDEQYF; cdr3_nt: TGTGCCAGCAGCTTGGGGACAGGCCGGGACGAGCAGTACTTC
cdr3_length: 14; j_call: TRBJ2-1; d_call: TRBD1; clone_size: many; v_call: TRBV2; cdr3_aa: CASSDGQGSNEQFF; cdr3_nt: TGTGCCAGCAGTGACGGACAGGGCTCAAATGAGCAGTTCTTC
cdr3_length: 11; j_call: TRBJ2-1; d_call: -; clone_size: -; v_call: TRBV29-1; cdr3_aa: CSVVPRVEQFF; cdr3_nt: TGCAGCGTTGTTCCGAGGGTGGAGCAGTTCTTC
cdr3_length: 18; j_call: TRBJ1-1; d_call: TRBD1; clone_size: few; v_call: TRBV6-2/TRBV6-3; cdr3_aa: CASSGSTGSLLIGTEAFF; cdr3_nt: TGTGCCAGCAGCGGGTCGACAGGGTCATTGTTAATTGGCACTGAAGCTTTCTTT
cdr3_length: 12; j_call: TRBJ2-3; d_call: -; clone_size: many; v_call: TRBV7-6; cdr3_aa: CASSLGTDTQYF; cdr3_nt: TGTGCCAGCAGCTTAGGGACGGATACGCAGTATTTT
cdr3_length: 12; j_call: TRBJ2-7; d_call: -; clone_size: many; v_call: TRBV21-1; cdr3_aa: CATPPFSYEQYF; cdr3_nt: TGTGCCACCCCCCCCTTCTCCTACGAGCAGTACTTC
cdr3_length: 12; j_call: TRBJ1-2; d_call: -; clone_size: many; v_call: TRBV29-1; cdr3_aa: CSVIWDIAGYTF; cdr3_nt: TGCAGTGTCATATGGGACATCGCAGGCTACACCTTC
cdr3_length: 16; j_call: TRBJ2-1; d_call: TRBD2; clone_size: many; v_call: TRBV11-1; cdr3_aa: CASSLALSSGYNEQFF; cdr3_nt: TGTGCCAGCAGCTTAGCGCTGTCTAGCGGCTACAATGAGCAGTTCTTC
cdr3_length: 13; j_call: TRBJ2-7; d_call: TRBD2; clone_size: many; v_call: TRBV7-2; cdr3_aa: CASSFPSGYEQYF; cdr3_nt: TGTGCCAGCAGCTTCCCTAGCGGGTACGAGCAGTACTTC
cdr3_length: 15; j_call: TRBJ2-2; d_call: -; clone_size: many; v_call: TRBV7-9; cdr3_aa: CASTLTGSNTGELFF; cdr3_nt: TGTGCCAGCACCCTTACAGGGTCGAACACCGGGGAGCTGTTTTTT
cdr3_length: 13; j_call: TRBJ2-3; d_call: TRBD2; clone_size: many; v_call: TRBV27; cdr3_aa: CASSSSGVTTQYF; cdr3_nt: TGTGCCAGCAGTTCTAGCGGGGTTACTACGCAGTATTTT
cdr3_length: 13; j_call: TRBJ2-7; d_call: -; clone_size: many; v_call: TRBV6-2/TRBV6-3; cdr3_aa: CASSRTVADEQYF; cdr3_nt: TGTGCCAGCAGTCGGACAGTCGCCGACGAGCAGTACTTC
cdr3_length: 11; j_call: TRBJ1-1; d_call: -; clone_size: -; v_call: TRBV20-1; cdr3_aa: CSAAGQSEAFF; cdr3_nt: TGCAGTGCTGCCGGACAGTCTGAAGCTTTCTTT
cdr3_length: 17; j_call: TRBJ2-2; d_call: TRBD2; clone_size: many; v_call: TRBV20-1; cdr3_aa: CSARDPGSGGTRGELFF; cdr3_nt: TGCAGTGCTAGAGACCCCGGGAGCGGGGGGACCCGCGGGGAGCTGTTTTTT
cdr3_length: 17; j_call: TRBJ2-2; d_call: TRBD1; clone_size: many; v_call: TRBV6-2/TRBV6-3; cdr3_aa: CASSIQPDRVFAGELFF; cdr3_nt: TGTGCCAGCAGTATCCAGCCGGACAGGGTGTTTGCCGGGGAGCTGTTTTTT
cdr3_length: 15; j_call: TRBJ2-5; d_call: TRBD2; clone_size: few; v_call: TRBV7-2; cdr3_aa: CASSPLAGGQETQYF; cdr3_nt: TGTGCCAGCAGCCCACTAGCGGGGGGACAAGAGACCCAGTACTTC
cdr3_length: 18; j_call: TRBJ2-7; d_call: TRBD2; clone_size: medium-sized; v_call: TRBV12-3/TRBV12-4; cdr3_aa: CASRIPIGGSGMGYEQYF; cdr3_nt: TGTGCCAGCAGAATCCCGATTGGCGGGAGTGGTATGGGGTACGAGCAGTACTTC
cdr3_length: 16; j_call: TRBJ2-7; d_call: -; clone_size: medium-sized; v_call: TRBV29-1; cdr3_aa: CSVGGTGGQSSYEQYF; cdr3_nt: TGCAGCGTTGGGGGGACTGGAGGACAGAGCTCCTACGAGCAGTACTTC
cdr3_length: 16; j_call: TRBJ2-1; d_call: -; clone_size: many; v_call: TRBV19; cdr3_aa: CASSIDRGGSYNEQFF; cdr3_nt: TGTGCCAGTAGTATAGACAGAGGTGGGTCCTACAATGAGCAGTTCTTC
cdr3_length: 14; j_call: TRBJ2-7; d_call: TRBD1; clone_size: many; v_call: TRBV6-2/TRBV6-3; cdr3_aa: CASRATGESYEQYF; cdr3_nt: TGTGCCAGCAGAGCGACAGGGGAAAGCTACGAGCAGTACTTC
cdr3_length: 14; j_call: TRBJ2-3; d_call: -; clone_size: -; v_call: TRBV7-2; cdr3_aa: CASSLGGRTDTQYF; cdr3_nt: TGTGCCAGCAGCTTAGGGGGCCGCACAGATACGCAGTATTTT
cdr3_length: 15; j_call: TRBJ2-1; d_call: TRBD2; clone_size: many; v_call: TRBV15; cdr3_aa: CATSREAAGAFEQFF; cdr3_nt: TGTGCCACCAGCAGAGAGGCGGCGGGAGCCTTTGAGCAGTTCTTC
cdr3_length: 14; j_call: TRBJ2-7; d_call: -; clone_size: few; v_call: TRBV12-3/TRBV12-4; cdr3_aa: CASSFGGATYEQYF; cdr3_nt: TGTGCCAGCAGTTTTGGCGGGGCGACCTACGAGCAGTACTTC
cdr3_length: 14; j_call: TRBJ1-4; d_call: -; clone_size: many; v_call: TRBV5-1; cdr3_aa: CASSPGRGYEKLFF; cdr3_nt: TGCGCCAGCAGCCCAGGGAGGGGATATGAAAAACTGTTTTTT
cdr3_length: 11; j_call: TRBJ2-7; d_call: -; clone_size: -; v_call: TRBV6-6; cdr3_aa: CASSFNYEQYF; cdr3_nt: TGTGCCAGCAGTTTCAATTACGAGCAGTACTTC
cdr3_length: 14; j_call: TRBJ1-1; d_call: -; clone_size: medium-sized; v_call: TRBV12-3/TRBV12-4; cdr3_aa: CASSLWGMNTEAFF; cdr3_nt: TGTGCCAGCAGTTTGTGGGGGATGAACACTGAAGCTTTCTTT
cdr3_length: 14; j_call: TRBJ1-4; d_call: -; clone_size: many; v_call: TRBV7-8; cdr3_aa: CASSRGPKEEKLFF; cdr3_nt: TGTGCCAGCAGCCGGGGGCCCAAGGAAGAAAAACTGTTTTTT
cdr3_length: 14; j_call: TRBJ2-1; d_call: TRBD2; clone_size: medium-sized; v_call: TRBV7-9; cdr3_aa: CASSLLAGVNEQFF; cdr3_nt: TGTGCCAGCAGCTTACTAGCGGGAGTCAATGAGCAGTTCTTC
cdr3_length: 13; j_call: TRBJ1-1; d_call: -; clone_size: many; v_call: TRBV12-3/TRBV12-4; cdr3_aa: CASRYRFNTEAFF; cdr3_nt: TGTGCCAGCAGGTACAGATTTAACACTGAAGCTTTCTTT
cdr3_length: 13; j_call: TRBJ2-3; d_call: TRBD1; clone_size: -; v_call: TRBV10-3; cdr3_aa: CATRGQAADTQYF; cdr3_nt: TGTGCCACCAGGGGGCAGGCCGCCGATACGCAGTATTTT
cdr3_length: 13; j_call: TRBJ2-7; d_call: -; clone_size: medium-sized; v_call: TRBV5-5; cdr3_aa: CASSGKVFYEQYF; cdr3_nt: TGTGCCAGCAGCGGCAAGGTCTTCTACGAGCAGTACTTC
cdr3_length: 16; j_call: TRBJ2-1; d_call: TRBD1; clone_size: many; v_call: TRBV5-1; cdr3_aa: CASSPTTGIPYNEQFF; cdr3_nt: TGCGCCAGCAGTCCTACGACAGGGATTCCCTACAATGAGCAGTTCTTC
cdr3_length: 15; j_call: TRBJ2-3; d_call: TRBD2; clone_size: many; v_call: TRBV29-1; cdr3_aa: CSVGTSGRVTDTQYF; cdr3_nt: TGCAGCGTCGGGACTAGCGGGAGGGTCACAGATACGCAGTATTTT
cdr3_length: 14; j_call: TRBJ2-1; d_call: TRBD2; clone_size: many; v_call: TRBV12-3/TRBV12-4; cdr3_aa: CASSLGGGADEQFF; cdr3_nt: TGTGCCAGCAGTTTAGGCGGGGGGGCCGATGAGCAGTTCTTC